The next 11 T cell receptor beta chains were all read from a single sample in a study of shared clonotypes between healthy human individuals. Libraries were prepared by immunoSEQ multiplex PCR; TCRdb keeps only in-frame clonotypes and omits some of them. The sample records 2 million to 2.5 million clones, approximately 96% being singletons. Material for sequencing was naive CD4+ T cells sorted from blood. Subset given: CD45RA+ positively selected. The receptors were gathered from a man in his late teens or twenties in good health.

The chain employs TRBV6-1 and TRBJ1-5; D is ambiguous. The CDR3 consists of 15 residues. Per the germline V gene, CDR1 is MNHNS and CDR2 is SASEGT. Trimming pared 4 bases from V and 4 bases from J, leaving 14 bases between. The chain's CDR3 is CASSGGRLGNQPQHF. The CDR3 DNA follows: TGTGCCAGCAGTGGAGGACGCTTGGGAAATCAGCCCCAGCATTTT.

The V call is TRBV5-4, the J call TRBJ2-7, with 12 nucleotides matching TRBD2. Germline CDR1 is SGHNT and CDR2 is YYREEE (reference sequence). V lost 4 bases, J lost 5 bases, and 7 bases stayed unmatched. The CDR3 loop spans 15 amino acids. The CDR3 loop is CASSPSGGVGHEQYF. The CDR3 DNA follows: TGTGCCAGCAGCCCTAGCGGGGGGGTTGGCCACGAGCAGTACTTC.

V usage is TRBV6-1 and J usage is TRBJ1-1; no reliable D call. The CDR3 contains 13 residues. CDR1 is MNHNS, CDR2 SASEGT, per germline. Between the trimmed V and J ends, which lost 8 bases and 6 bases, there was a span of 16 bases. The CDR3 coding sequence is TGTGCCAGCGGTAGAGCTTGGATGGCTGAAGCTTTCTTT. It specifies CASGRAWMAEAFF.

Concerning this clone itself: Other nucleotide sequences from this sample produce the same CDR3. The chain uses TRBV5-1 and TRBJ2-7; 8 bases align to TRBD2. The CDR3 spans 15 residues. V lost 0 bases to trimming and J lost 2 bases; unmatched junction nucleotides: 4. Germline V CDR1 and CDR2: SGHRS, YFSETQ. CDR3 DNA: TGCGCCAGCAGCTTGGGGTCCGGGAGGGCCTACGAGCAGTACTTC. This translates into CASSLGSGRAYEQYF.

The gene calls are TRBV7-6 and TRBJ2-1; no reliable D call. The length of the CDR3 is 13 residues. In germline, CDR1 is SGHVS, CDR2 FNYEAQ. Deletions cut 1 base from V and 5 bases from J, with 6 bases between. CDR3 DNA sequence: TGTGCCAGCAGCTTAGGGTGGGACAATGAGCAGTTCTTC. Translated, it gives CASSLGWDNEQFF.

This chain connects TRBV29-1 to TRBJ2-7; no clear D gene. Trimming stripped 5 bases from V and 5 bases from J, with 13 bases between. The germline CDR1 and CDR2 sequences are SQVTM and ANQGSEA. The CDR3 length is 12 residues. The CDR3 protein is CSVRPQSNEQYF. The CDR3, as DNA: TGCAGCGTTCGTCCACAGTCTAACGAGCAGTACTTC.

This clone was seen only once. This chain connects TRBV18 to TRBJ2-7; 9 bases line up with TRBD1. The V and J ends lost 6 bases and 4 bases, in that order; junction bases with no gene match: 7. CDR1 KGHSH and CDR2 LQKENI come from the germline V gene. The CDR3 covers 14 residues. CDR3 in DNA: TGTGCCAGCTCGCAACAGGGGGCAGGTTACGAGCAGTACTTC. It codes for CASSQQGAGYEQYF.

A few counts support this clone. The chain uses TRBV19 and TRBJ1-6, with D unresolved. V gave up 7 bases and J gave up 6 bases, with 13 bases separating them. This CDR3 spans 14 amino acids. Germline V gene data show CDR1 as LNHDA and CDR2 as SQIVND (reference sequence). The CDR3 DNA reads TGTGCCAGTACCCTGGACGGAACTAATTCACCCCTCCACTTT. Translating it yields CASTLDGTNSPLHF.

The gene calls are TRBV19 and TRBJ2-7; no firm D call. Trimming stripped 4 bases from V and 2 bases from J, with 12 bases between. The germline V gene has CDR1 LNHDA and CDR2 SQIVND (reference sequence). The CDR3 spans 14 residues. The CDR3 DNA reads as TGTGCCAGTAGTACCCCGAATCGGCCCTACGAGCAGTACTTC. Protein product: CASSTPNRPYEQYF.

The genes are TRBV6-6 and TRBJ2-5, with a possible D match to TRBD1 (5 bases). CDR3 length: 13 amino acids. Germline assignment: CDR1 MNHNY and CDR2 SVGAGI (reference sequence). Trimming cost V 4 bases and J 4 bases, with 10 bases left between them. The CDR3 DNA follows: TGTGCCAGCAGTTCTAGGGGCAGAGAGACCCAGTACTTC. Translation: CASSSRGRETQYF.

The chain links TRBV10-2 to TRBJ2-7, with 7 bases aligning to TRBD1. The CDR3 is made up of 16 amino acids. With V trimmed by 1 base and J by 0 bases, 6 bases remained unmatched. The germline V gene has CDR1 WSHSY and CDR2 SAAADI. DNA of the CDR3: TGCGCCAGCAGTGAGTGGGGGACAGTTAACTCCTACGAGCAGTACTTC. Its protein is CASSEWGTVNSYEQYF.